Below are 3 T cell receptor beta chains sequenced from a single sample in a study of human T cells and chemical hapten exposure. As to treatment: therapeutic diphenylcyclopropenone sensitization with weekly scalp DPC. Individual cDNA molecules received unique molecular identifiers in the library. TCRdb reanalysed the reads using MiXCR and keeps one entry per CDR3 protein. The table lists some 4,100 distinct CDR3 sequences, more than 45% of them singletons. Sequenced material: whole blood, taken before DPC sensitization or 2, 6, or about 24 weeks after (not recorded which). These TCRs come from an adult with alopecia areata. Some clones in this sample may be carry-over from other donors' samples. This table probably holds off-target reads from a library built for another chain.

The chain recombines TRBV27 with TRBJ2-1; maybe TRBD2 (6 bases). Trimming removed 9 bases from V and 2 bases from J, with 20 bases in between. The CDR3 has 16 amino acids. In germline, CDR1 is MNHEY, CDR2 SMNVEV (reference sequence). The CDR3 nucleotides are TGTGCCAGTGCCGATGAAGCGGGTCCAACCTACAATGAGCAGTTCTTC. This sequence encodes CASADEAGPTYNEQFF.

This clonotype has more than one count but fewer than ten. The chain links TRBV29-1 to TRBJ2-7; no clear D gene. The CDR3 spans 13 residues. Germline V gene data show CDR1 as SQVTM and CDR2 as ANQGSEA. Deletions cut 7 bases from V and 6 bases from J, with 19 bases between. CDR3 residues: CSAFLKVRGEQYF. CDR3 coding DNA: TGCAGCGCTTTCTTGAAGGTTCGCGGCGAGCAGTACTTC.

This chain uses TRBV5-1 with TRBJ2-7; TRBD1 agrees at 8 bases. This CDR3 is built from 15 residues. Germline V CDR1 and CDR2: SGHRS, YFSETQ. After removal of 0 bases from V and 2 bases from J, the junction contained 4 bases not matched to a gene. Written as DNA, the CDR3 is TGCGCCAGCAGCTTGGAGGGACAGGTGACCTACGAGCAGTACTTC. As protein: CASSLEGQVTYEQYF.